This T cell receptor beta chain was captured in a study of shared clonotypes between healthy human individuals. Each sorted subset replicate got 200 ng genomic DNA, tens of thousands of genomes. The repertoire was sequenced with immunoSEQ multiplex PCR; TCRdb's copy has only in-frame clones and lacks some. The sample yields about 2,100,000 clones, approximately 94% seen once. This CDR3 comprises 15 residues. The germline CDR1 and CDR2 sequences are SQVTM and ANQGSEA. V lost 0 bases to trimming and J lost 7 bases, with 18 bases between them. Cells designated naive CD8 were CD45RO-negative and were positively selected for CCR7, with terminally differentiated effector memory CD45RA+ cells excluded. All donors were healthy HIV-negative adults lacking recent acute infections or vaccinations.

The sequence derives from a man aged 18-30 years in good health. Some clones in this sample may be carry-over from other donors' samples. This sequence joins TRBV29-1 and TRBJ1-2; D perhaps matches TRBD1 (5 bases). Sequencing was done on a sample of naive CD8+ T cells from PBMCs. CDR3 DNA: TGCAGCGTTGAAGATTGGAACAGCGGGGGAGGTGGCTACACCTTC. Its translation is CSVEDWNSGGGGYTF.